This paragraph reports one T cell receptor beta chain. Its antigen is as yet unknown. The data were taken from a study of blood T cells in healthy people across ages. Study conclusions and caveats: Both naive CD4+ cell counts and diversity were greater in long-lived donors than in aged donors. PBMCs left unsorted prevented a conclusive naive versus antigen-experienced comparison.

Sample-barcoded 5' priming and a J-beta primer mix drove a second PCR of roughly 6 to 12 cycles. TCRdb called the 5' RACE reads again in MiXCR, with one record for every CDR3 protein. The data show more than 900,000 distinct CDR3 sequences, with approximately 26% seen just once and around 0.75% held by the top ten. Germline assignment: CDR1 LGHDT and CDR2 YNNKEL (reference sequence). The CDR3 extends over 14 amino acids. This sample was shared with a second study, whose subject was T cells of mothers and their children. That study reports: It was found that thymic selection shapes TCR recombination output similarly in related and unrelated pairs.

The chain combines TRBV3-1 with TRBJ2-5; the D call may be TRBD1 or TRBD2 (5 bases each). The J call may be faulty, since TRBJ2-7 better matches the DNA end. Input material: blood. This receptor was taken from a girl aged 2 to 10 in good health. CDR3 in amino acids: CASSTGRSSYEQYF. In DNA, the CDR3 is TGTGCCAGCAGTACGGGACGAAGCTCCTACGAGCAGTACTTC.